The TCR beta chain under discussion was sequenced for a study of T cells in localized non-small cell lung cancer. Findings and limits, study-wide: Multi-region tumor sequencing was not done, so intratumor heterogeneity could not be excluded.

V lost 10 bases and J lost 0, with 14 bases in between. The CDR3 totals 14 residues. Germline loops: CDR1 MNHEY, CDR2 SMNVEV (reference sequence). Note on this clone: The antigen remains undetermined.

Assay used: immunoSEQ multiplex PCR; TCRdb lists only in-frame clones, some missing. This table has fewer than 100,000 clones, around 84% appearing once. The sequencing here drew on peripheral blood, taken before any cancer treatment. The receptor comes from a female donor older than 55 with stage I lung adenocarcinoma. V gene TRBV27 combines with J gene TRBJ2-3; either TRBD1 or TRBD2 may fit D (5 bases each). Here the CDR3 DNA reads TGTGCCATTGCCGTCGGGGCTAGCACAGATACGCAGTATTTT. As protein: CAIAVGASTDTQYF.